Shown below are 19 T cell receptor beta chains from a single sample sequenced in a study of shared T cell receptors in the human thymus. Using immunoSEQ multiplex PCR, the repertoire was profiled, and TCRdb retains in-frame clones only, with some absent. This table has almost 550,000 clones, roughly 74% appearing once. These same data were also listed under a study on human thymus T cells.

Sequenced: thymocytes. These receptor sequences come from a boy younger than two with a congenital heart defect.

This rearrangement joins TRBV6-1 to TRBJ2-7; no clear D gene. The CDR3 totals 10 residues. Trimming pared 3 bases from V and 9 bases from J, leaving 6 bases between. Germline CDR1 is MNHNS and CDR2 is SASEGT. The CDR3 here is CASSDGGQYF. CDR3 nucleotides: TGTGCCAGCAGTGATGGCGGGCAGTACTTC.

The chain couples TRBV7-8 to TRBJ2-5, with TRBD1 matching 9 bases. This CDR3 spans 14 amino acids. Germline assignment: CDR1 SGHVS and CDR2 FQNEAQ. Trimming cost V 4 bases and J 5 bases; bases outside gene matches: 5. Here the CDR3 DNA reads TGTGCCAGCAGCTGGGGACAGGGTCACGAGACCCAGTACTTC. This codes for CASSWGQGHETQYF.

V and J are TRBV6-4 and TRBJ2-7; 9 bases map to TRBD2. The CDR3 sequence is 14 residues long. Germline assignment: CDR1 MRHNA and CDR2 SNTAGT. The V segment lost 3 bases and the J segment 3 bases; nucleotides outside the gene matches: 3. CDR3 coding DNA: TGTGCCAGCAGTGAGCGGGGGGGCGTCTACGAGCAGTACTTC. As protein: CASSERGGVYEQYF.

The table lists this clone with a few counts. This chain uses TRBV29-1 with TRBJ2-7; TRBD1 agrees at 7 bases. Germline values: CDR1 SQVTM, CDR2 ANQGSEA. The junction had 12 bases not matched to a gene; V was cut back by 4 bases and J by 3 bases. CDR3 size: 15 residues. CDR3 sequence: CSVAVPGQKFYEQYF. For the CDR3, the DNA is TGCAGCGTTGCGGTTCCGGGACAGAAATTCTACGAGCAGTACTTC.

V gene TRBV28 combines with J gene TRBJ2-7, with 8 bases aligning to TRBD2. The V gene end was trimmed by 3 bases and the J gene end by 0 bases; junction bases not matched to a gene: 22. Germline assignment: CDR1 MDHEN and CDR2 SYDVKM. The CDR3 consists of 21 residues. As DNA, the CDR3 is TGTGCCAGCAGTTTTGTCCGCCGGGGACTAGAGGGTCATATAAGCTCCTACGAGCAGTACTTC. This codes for CASSFVRRGLEGHISSYEQYF. Looking up the rest from reference TRBV28 and TRBJ2-7 gives the full variable domain: DVKVTQSSRYLVKRTGEKVFLECVQDMDHENMFWYRQDPGLGLRLIYFSYDVKMKEKGDIPEGYSVSREKKERFSLILESASTNQTSMYLCASSFVRRGLEGHISSYEQYFGPGTRLTVT.

This chain uses TRBV6-5 with TRBJ2-7; D is ambiguous. Trimming cost V 8 bases and J 0 bases, with 8 bases left between them. Germline CDR1 and CDR2: MNHEY and SVGAGI. CDR3 length: 12 amino acids. DNA for the CDR3: TGTGCCAGCGCGACACCCTCCTACGAGCAGTACTTC. Translation: CASATPSYEQYF.

This clone has just a few counts. This chain uses TRBV11-1 with TRBJ2-7; 8 positions agree with TRBD1. The CDR3 runs to 15 residues. V lost 5 bases, J lost 2 bases, and 8 bases stayed unmatched. Germline CDR1 SGHAT, CDR2 FQDESV (reference sequence). The CDR3 DNA follows: TGTGCCAGCAGCCAAAGGACAGGGAGGACCTACGAGCAGTACTTC. Translated: CASSQRTGRTYEQYF. Full variable domain (outside the CDR3, taken from reference TRBV11-1 and TRBJ2-7): EAEVAQSPRYKITEKSQAVAFWCDPISGHATLYWYRQILGQGPELLVQFQDESVVDDSQLPKDRFSAERLKGVDSTLKIQPAELGDSAMYLCASSQRTGRTYEQYFGPGTRLTVT.

This clone was counted a few times. This chain uses TRBV4-3 with TRBJ2-1; 13 bases are shared with TRBD2. The CDR3 contains 20 residues. In germline, CDR1 is LGHNA, CDR2 YSLEER. V gave up 0 bases and J gave up 0 bases; unmatched junction bases: 8. The CDR3, as DNA: TGCGCCAGCAGCCAAGAGGGGACTAGCGGGGCTATTAGCTCCTACAATGAGCAGTTCTTC. Translating it yields CASSQEGTSGAISSYNEQFF.

This chain links TRBV4-1 with TRBJ1-5, with 9 bases matching TRBD1. There are 16 residues in the CDR3. Germline values: CDR1 MGHRA, CDR2 YSYEKL. Trimming cost V 4 bases and J 2 bases; bases outside gene matches: 6. This chain's CDR3 is CASSRGTGNGNQPQHF. The CDR3 region has the DNA TGCGCCAGCAGCCGTGGGACAGGGAATGGCAATCAGCCCCAGCATTTT.

V usage is TRBV10-2 and J usage is TRBJ2-7, with TRBD2 matching over 10 bases. Per germline, CDR1 WSHSY and CDR2 SAAADI. The CDR3 sequence is 15 residues long. J lost 5 bases, V lost 6 bases, and 10 bases had no gene match. The DNA for the CDR3 is TGCGCCAGCAGCCCCTCCGGGACTAGCGCCCACGAGCAGTACTTC. This translates into CASSPSGTSAHEQYF.

This chain links TRBV15 with TRBJ2-3; 8 nucleotides align to TRBD2. Germline lookup yields CDR1 LNHNV and CDR2 YYDKDF (reference sequence). With V trimmed by 3 bases and J by 6 bases, 5 bases remained unmatched. The CDR3 runs to 14 residues. The CDR3 loop is CATSRDRGRDTQYF. The CDR3 bases are TGTGCCACCAGCAGGGACCGCGGGAGGGATACGCAGTATTTT.

To note about this clone: No conserved phenylalanine or tryptophan is present at the end of the CDR3, so a read error is the likely explanation. V and J are TRBV5-6 and TRBJ1-1; no firm D call. CDR1 SGHDT and CDR2 YYEEEE come from the germline V gene. The CDR3 is 16 amino acids. Trimming pared 0 bases from V and 1 base from J, leaving 13 bases between. CDR3 region: CASSLAARAGNTEAFL. The CDR3 nucleotides read TGTGCCAGCAGCTTGGCCGCAAGGGCCGGGAACACTGAAGCTTTCCTT.

This chain joins TRBV30 and TRBJ1-2; D may be TRBD1 (6 bases). The V and J ends lost 2 bases and 4 bases respectively, with 11 bases between them. The CDR3 is 13 residues long. Germline V gene lookup returns CDR1 GTSNPN and CDR2 SVGIG (reference sequence). Here the CDR3 reads CAWSPQGTYGYTF. For the CDR3, the DNA is TGTGCCTGGAGTCCCCAGGGGACCTATGGCTACACCTTC.

J is TRBJ2-7 and V is TRBV27, with D tentatively TRBD1 (5 bases). CDR3 length: 14 residues. Germline loops: CDR1 MNHEY, CDR2 SMNVEV (reference sequence). Between the trimmed V and J ends, which lost 3 bases and 3 bases, there was a span of 12 bases. The CDR3 DNA reads TGTGCCAGCAGTTTCTGGGGCAGCCACTACGAGCAGTACTTC. This codes for CASSFWGSHYEQYF.

The chain is built from TRBV10-3 and TRBJ2-3; 9 bases map to TRBD1. The CDR3 consists of 16 residues. The germline CDR1 and CDR2 sequences are ENHRY and SYGVKD. The V and J ends lost 6 bases and 3 bases, in that order; junction bases with no gene match: 10. The CDR3 reads CAISTPGQGETDTQYF. The DNA of the CDR3 is TGTGCCATCAGCACCCCGGGACAGGGTGAGACAGATACGCAGTATTTT.

V and J are TRBV6-5 and TRBJ1-4; possibly TRBD1 for D (5 bases). Trimming left V 0 bases short and J 4 bases short, with 12 bases between. Germline V gene data show CDR1 as MNHEY and CDR2 as SVGAGI. The CDR3 loop spans 16 amino acids. DNA for the CDR3: TGTGCCAGCAGTTACTCGAGGGCGGGGGTTAATGAAAAACTGTTTTTT. Translation: CASSYSRAGVNEKLFF.

This chain links TRBV4-2 with TRBJ2-1; 11 bases are a match to TRBD2. CDR3 length: 15 amino acids. Germline lookup yields CDR1 LGHNA and CDR2 YNFKEQ. The trim removed 1 base at V and 6 bases at J, leaving 2 bases unmatched. The CDR3 DNA is TGTGCCAGCAGCCAAGCTAGCGGGAGGTTCAATGAGCAGTTCTTC. Protein product: CASSQASGRFNEQFF.

The chain employs TRBV18 and TRBJ2-4, with 8 positions matching TRBD2. Germline loops: CDR1 KGHSH, CDR2 LQKENI. The V and J ends lost 1 base and 7 bases, in that order; junction bases with no gene match: 6. The CDR3 runs to 15 residues. The chain's CDR3 is CASSPRGSGKNIQYF. The CDR3 nucleotides are TGTGCCAGCTCACCACGGGGTAGCGGGAAGAACATTCAGTACTTC.

The chain recombines TRBV4-3 with TRBJ1-2; 11 nucleotides line up with TRBD1. The CDR3 contains 19 residues. With 0 bases clipped from V and 2 bases from J, the junction kept 11 bases outside the gene matches. CDR1 is LGHNA, CDR2 YSLEER, per germline. CDR3 loop: CASSQENHEGDRGNYGYTF. The CDR3 coding sequence is TGCGCCAGCAGCCAAGAAAACCACGAAGGGGACAGGGGGAACTATGGCTACACCTTC.